This TCR beta chain was sequenced in a study of blood T cell repertoires in COVID-19. About the research overall: Collection of acute and convalescent COVID-19 samples took place in the United States, Italy and Spain. PBMCs, B-cell-depleted T cells, or T cells were the source of the cDNA or gDNA that made up the material.

V gave up 5 bases and J gave up 4 bases; unmatched junction bases: 1. Germline CDR1 is SGHAT and CDR2 is FQDESV (reference sequence). CDR3 length equals 13 residues. In the authors' workflow: Cell counts per sample came from amplifying reference gene primers. Generated by immunoSEQ multiplex PCR, the TCRdb table keeps only in-frame clones and is missing some. The D gene and trimming were derived from the DNA, and the V and J assignments and clone size from that table. The sample yields approximately 110,000 clones, roughly 86% seen once. The specimen sequenced was peripheral blood. This clonotype originated in a man between 40 and 49 years old with acute or convalescent COVID-19. The rearrangement uses TRBV11-1 and TRBJ2-5, with 10 bases lining up with TRBD1. CDR3 protein: CASSRDRGETQYF. CDR3 bases: TGTGCCAGCAGCCGGGACAGGGGAGAGACCCAGTACTTC.